Below, one T cell receptor beta chain is given with its context. The target antigen is unknown. This sample was taken from a study of blood T cells in healthy people across ages. Study conclusions and caveats: There were more naive CD4+ cells and higher diversity in long-lived donors than in aged donors.

With a J-beta primer mix and a sample-barcoded 5' primer, a second PCR ran about 6 to 11 cycles. TCRdb re-called the 5' RACE reads with MiXCR, one entry per CDR3 protein. Altogether 1.5 million to 2 million distinct CDR3 sequences are present, roughly 52% being singletons, with the ten largest covering approximately 2.1%. Isolated PBMCs totaled at least 6.5 million in each sample. The source is a woman in her thirties or forties in good health. Sequenced sample: blood.

The chain's CDR3 is CSARDTRQGALYGYTF. The CDR3 DNA reads TGCAGTGCTAGAGATACCCGGCAGGGGGCTTTATATGGCTACACCTTC. This chain joins TRBV20-1 and TRBJ1-2, with 8 nucleotides matching TRBD1. There are 16 residues in the CDR3. Germline values: CDR1 DFQATT, CDR2 SNEGSKA (reference sequence). Trimming at V came to 0 bases and at J to 5 bases, leaving 11 bases not matched to a gene.